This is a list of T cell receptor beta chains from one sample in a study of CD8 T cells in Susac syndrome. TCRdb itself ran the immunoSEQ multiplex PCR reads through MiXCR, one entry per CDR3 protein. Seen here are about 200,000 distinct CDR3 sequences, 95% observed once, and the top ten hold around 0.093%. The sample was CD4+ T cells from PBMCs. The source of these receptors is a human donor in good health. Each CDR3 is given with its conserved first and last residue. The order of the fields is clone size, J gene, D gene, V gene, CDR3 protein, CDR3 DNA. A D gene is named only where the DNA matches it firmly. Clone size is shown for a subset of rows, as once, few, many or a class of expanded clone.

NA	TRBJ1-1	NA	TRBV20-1	CSARQPLGTEAFF	TGCAGTGCTAGACAACCCCTAGGGACTGAAGCTTTCTTT
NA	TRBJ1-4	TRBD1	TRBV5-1	CASSLEGGGEKLFF	TGCGCCAGCAGCTTGGAAGGGGGCGGTGAAAAACTGTTTTTT
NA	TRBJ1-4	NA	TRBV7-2	CASSLGSGEKLFF	TGTGCCAGCAGCTTAGGGTCTGGGGAAAAACTGTTTTTT
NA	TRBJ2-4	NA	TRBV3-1	CASSQDPAAGLAKNIQYF	TGTGCCAGCAGCCAAGATCCGGCCGCGGGGCTAGCCAAAAACATTCAGTACTTC
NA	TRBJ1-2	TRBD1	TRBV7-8	CASSLGQGPGYTF	TGTGCCAGCAGCTTGGGACAGGGACCAGGCTACACCTTC
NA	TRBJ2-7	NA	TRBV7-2	CASSPLPKTGSYEQYF	TGTGCCAGCAGCCCTCTTCCGAAGACAGGATCTTACGAGCAGTACTTC
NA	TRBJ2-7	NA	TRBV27	CASSFTRATGQYF	TGTGCCAGCAGTTTTACCAGGGCTACGGGGCAGTACTTC
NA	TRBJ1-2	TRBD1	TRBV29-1	CSATGQGALGYTF	TGCAGCGCCACCGGACAGGGGGCGCTTGGCTACACCTTC
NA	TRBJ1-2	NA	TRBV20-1	CSVWPLGVYGYTF	TGCAGTGTGTGGCCGTTAGGCGTCTATGGCTACACCTTC
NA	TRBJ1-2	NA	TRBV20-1	CSARLDGANYGYTF	TGCAGTGCTAGATTGGACGGAGCTAACTATGGCTACACCTTC
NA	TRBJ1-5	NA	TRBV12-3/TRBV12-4	CASSSAGNQPQHF	TGTGCCAGCAGTTCGGCAGGCAATCAGCCCCAGCATTTT
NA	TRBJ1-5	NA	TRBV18	CASSPGEFGQPQHF	TGTGCCAGCTCACCCGGGGAATTTGGGCAGCCCCAGCATTTT
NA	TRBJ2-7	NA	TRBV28	CASTIPHRSYEQYF	TGTGCCAGCACTATCCCCCACAGATCCTACGAGCAGTACTTC
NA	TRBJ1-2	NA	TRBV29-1	CSVGRDKAYGYTF	TGCAGCGTTGGCCGGGACAAAGCCTATGGCTACACCTTC
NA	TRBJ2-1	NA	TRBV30	CAWRAVISYNEQFF	TGTGCCTGGAGAGCGGTGATCTCCTACAATGAGCAGTTCTTC
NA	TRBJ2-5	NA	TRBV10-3	CAISASGPQETQYF	TGTGCCATCAGCGCGTCGGGGCCCCAAGAGACCCAGTACTTC
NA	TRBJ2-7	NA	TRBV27	CASSLSPIAYEQYF	TGTGCCAGCAGTTTGTCCCCCATAGCATACGAGCAGTACTTC
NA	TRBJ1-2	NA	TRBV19	CASKGLNYGYTF	TGTGCCAGTAAGGGACTAAACTATGGCTACACCTTC
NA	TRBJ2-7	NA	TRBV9	CASSARGAEPYEQYF	TGTGCCAGCAGCGCGAGGGGCGCAGAGCCTTACGAGCAGTACTTC
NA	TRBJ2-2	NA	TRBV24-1	CATSRTPANTGELFF	TGTGCCACCAGCAGGACGCCCGCCAACACCGGGGAGCTGTTTTTT
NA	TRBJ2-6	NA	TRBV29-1	CSVHPSGANVLTF	TGCAGCGTACACCCCTCTGGGGCCAACGTCCTGACTTTC
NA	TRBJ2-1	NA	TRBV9	CASSVVGPNEQFF	TGTGCCAGCAGCGTAGTTGGGCCCAATGAGCAGTTCTTC
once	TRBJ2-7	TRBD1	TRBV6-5	CASRDRGLNEQYF	TGTGCCAGCAGAGACAGGGGGCTGAACGAGCAGTACTTC
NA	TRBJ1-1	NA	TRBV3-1	CASSRQGSGAFF	TGTGCCAGCAGCCGCCAGGGGTCGGGAGCTTTCTTT
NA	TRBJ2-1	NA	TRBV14	CASSQVVGGPGFF	TGTGCCAGCAGCCAAGTCGTGGGAGGTCCCGGGTTCTTC
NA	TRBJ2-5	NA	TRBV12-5	CASGFQGTETQYF	TGTGCTAGTGGTTTTCAGGGGACGGAGACCCAGTACTTC
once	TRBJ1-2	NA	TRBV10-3	CAIRWPRGDANYGYTF	TGTGCCATCAGGTGGCCCCGAGGGGACGCTAACTATGGCTACACCTTC
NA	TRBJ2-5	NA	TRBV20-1	CSAPRYGLPGNQETQYF	TGCAGTGCCCCCCGATACGGTCTCCCCGGGAACCAAGAGACCCAGTACTTC
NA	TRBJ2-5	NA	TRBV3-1	CASSQVGKETQYF	TGTGCCAGCAGCCAAGTCGGGAAAGAGACCCAGTACTTC
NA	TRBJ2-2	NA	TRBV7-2	CASSLQGRLSGELFF	TGTGCCAGCAGCTTACAGGGAAGGCTGTCCGGGGAGCTGTTTTTT
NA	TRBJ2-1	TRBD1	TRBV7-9	CASRRTGSSYNEQFF	TGTGCCAGCAGGAGGACAGGGAGCTCCTACAATGAGCAGTTCTTC
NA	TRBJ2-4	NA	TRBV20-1	CSARVQGTMVKGIQYF	TGCAGTGCTAGGGTTCAGGGGACGATGGTAAAGGGCATTCAGTACTTC
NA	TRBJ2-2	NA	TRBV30	CAWSVNTGELFF	TGTGCCTGGAGTGTGAACACCGGGGAGCTGTTTTTT
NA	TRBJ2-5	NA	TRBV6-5	CASRVRGPETQYF	TGTGCCAGCAGAGTACGGGGGCCCGAGACCCAGTACTTC
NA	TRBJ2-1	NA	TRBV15	CATSRDRSNEQFF	TGTGCCACCAGCAGAGACAGAAGCAATGAGCAGTTCTTC
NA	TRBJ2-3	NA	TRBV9	CASTALQGADTQYF	TGTGCCAGCACCGCCCTGCAAGGGGCAGATACGCAGTATTTT
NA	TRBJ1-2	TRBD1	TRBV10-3	CAISTRTGSTYGYTF	TGTGCCATCAGCACCCGGACAGGGTCGACCTATGGCTACACCTTC
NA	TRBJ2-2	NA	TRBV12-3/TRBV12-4	CASSSTAAGELFF	TGTGCCAGCAGTTCGACAGCAGCTGGGGAGCTGTTTTTT
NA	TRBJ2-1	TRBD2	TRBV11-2	CASDPIGAGGLPNEQFF	TGTGCCAGCGACCCAATCGGGGCGGGGGGCCTACCCAATGAGCAGTTCTTC
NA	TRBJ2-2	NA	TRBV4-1	CASSQPIDRGYTGELFF	TGCGCCAGCAGCCAACCCATCGATAGAGGGTATACCGGGGAGCTGTTTTTT